The 5 T cell receptor beta chains below were found in one sample sequenced in a study of T cell responses to AZD1222 COVID-19 vaccine. TCRdb's copy holds only in-frame clones and misses some; the assay was immunoSEQ multiplex PCR. The data contain 150,000 to 200,000 clones, about 90% of them seen just once; the ten biggest clones take up 2.7%. Sequencing used peripheral blood, obtained on day 0 of MenACWY control vaccination. These receptors came from an adult in good health.

J is TRBJ2-2 and V is TRBV5-6; a possible D gene is TRBD1 (7 bases). The germline CDR1 and CDR2 sequences are SGHDT and YYEEEE. The germline V and J ends were trimmed by 0 bases and 9 bases, with 15 bases remaining between them. The length of the CDR3 is 15 residues. CDR3 loop: CASSLGWRGRRELFF. CDR3 coding DNA: TGTGCCAGCAGCTTGGGTTGGAGGGGGCGCAGGGAGCTGTTTTTT.

This chain uses TRBV19 with TRBJ2-3; the match to TRBD1 covers 7 bases. Germline V gene data show CDR1 as LNHDA and CDR2 as SQIVND (reference sequence). V gave up 5 bases and J gave up 10 bases; unmatched junction bases: 6. The CDR3 is 12 amino acids. In DNA, the CDR3 is TGTGCCAGTAGTTTCAGACAGGGATCGCAGTATTTT. It is translated as CASSFRQGSQYF. Drawing the rest from reference TRBV19 and TRBJ2-3, the complete variable domain is DGGITQSPKYLFRKEGQNVTLSCEQNLNHDAMYWYRQDPGQGLRLIYYSQIVNDFQKGDIAEGYSVSREKKESFPLTVTSAQKNPTAFYLCASSFRQGSQYFGPGTRLTVL.

V and J are TRBV18 and TRBJ1-1, with 11 bases aligning to TRBD1. Germline V lookup: CDR1 KGHSH, CDR2 LQKENI. The CDR3 is made up of 14 amino acids. Trimming took 4 bases from V and 4 from J; bases not matched to a gene: 2. CDR3 DNA: TGTGCCAGCTCACTGGGACAGGGGGTCACTGAAGCTTTCTTT. It translates to CASSLGQGVTEAFF.

The chain has TRBV27 and TRBJ1-2; the D gene is possibly TRBD1 (6 bases). This CDR3 region has 13 residues. V was cut by 6 bases and J by 8 bases, with 16 bases left in between. Germline V gene lookup returns CDR1 MNHEY and CDR2 SMNVEV (reference sequence). The DNA for the CDR3 is TGTGCCAGCAGGGACAGCGGGGGCAGGGGCTACACCTTC. Translated: CASRDSGGRGYTF.

The chain is built from TRBV29-1 and TRBJ1-2; 7 nucleotides line up with TRBD1. V lost 5 bases and J lost 8; bases outside the gene matches: 8. The germline V gene has CDR1 SQVTM and CDR2 ANQGSEA. The CDR3 contains 12 residues. The DNA for the CDR3 is TGCAGCGTTAGAGAGGGGGCGAAAGGCTACACCTTC. Amino acid sequence: CSVREGAKGYTF.